This TCR beta chain appears in the sequencing data of a study of cytomegalovirus exposure and HLA in healthy donors. Study-wide results and limits: Judged likely to be a sequencing artifact was a cluster of highly shared sequence variants. Confirmation in vitro established that a few CMV-associated chains were specific for CMV antigens.

Germline V gene sequence: CDR1 SGHTS, CDR2 YDEGEE. The trim removed 4 bases at V and 4 bases at J, leaving 10 bases unmatched. There are 16 residues in the CDR3. In the PCR, 60 Vbeta and 13 Jbeta primers were used. Only in-frame clones appear in the TCRdb table, and some are missing; sequencing was by immunoSEQ multiplex PCR. The table shows around 140,000 clones, with about 87% occurring only once. A note on this clone: Its antigen remains unknown.

The TCR comes from a woman between 25 and 40 years old in good health and CMV-seronegative. V and J are TRBV5-8 and TRBJ2-2; 7 bases agree with TRBD2. Sequencing was carried out using PBMCs. The chain's CDR3 is CASSPRLGRGTGELFF. CDR3 sequence (DNA): TGTGCCAGCAGCCCCCGACTAGGGAGGGGCACCGGGGAGCTGTTTTTT.